Listed below are T cell receptor beta chains from one sample, sequenced in a study of blood T cell repertoires in COVID-19. Generated by immunoSEQ multiplex PCR, the TCRdb table keeps only in-frame clones and is missing some. This table holds around 97,000 clones, roughly 88% found once. The sample comprised peripheral blood. These receptors all stem from a human donor in a cohort sampled during active COVID-19. CDR3s include the opening cysteine and the closing phenylalanine or tryptophan. The D gene is left open where the match is weak. Clone size is stated in some rows and not others, as once, few, many or a class when expanded.

>once|TRBD1|TRBV6-5|TRBJ1-4
TGTGCCAGCAGGGTCTCAGGGGGCATTGAAAAACTGTTTTTT
CASRVSGGIEKLFF
>.|.|TRBV5-1|TRBJ1-2
TGCGCCAGCAGCTCCGGACGGGGAGATGGCTACACCTTC
CASSSGRGDGYTF
>.|TRBD2|TRBV27|TRBJ2-5
TGTGCCAGCAGTGCAAACGGGGCCGGGGGGTCGGAGACCCAGTACTTC
CASSANGAGGSETQYF
>.|TRBD2|TRBV30|TRBJ2-2
TGTGCCTGGACCATTGGGACTAGTCCCGCCGGGGAGCTGTTTTTT
CAWTIGTSPAGELFF
>.|TRBD2|TRBV9|TRBJ2-3
TGTGCCAGCAGCGTCCCCCTAGCGGGAGGGCCGAGCACAGATACGCAGTATTTT
CASSVPLAGGPSTDTQYF
>.|TRBD1|TRBV14|TRBJ2-1
TGTGCCAGCAGCCGACAGGGGTTTGGGAATGAGCAGTTCTTC
CASSRQGFGNEQFF
>.|TRBD1|TRBV30|TRBJ2-2
TGTGCCTGGAGTCGAGACAGGGGCACCGGGGAGCTGTTTTTT
CAWSRDRGTGELFF
>few|TRBD1|TRBV7-8|TRBJ1-1
TGTGCCAGCAGCTTATCGACAGGGGTCACTGAAGCTTTCTTT
CASSLSTGVTEAFF
>few|TRBD1|TRBV19|TRBJ1-4
TGTGCCAGTAGGCTAACCCCAGGGGGCCGAGATGAAAAACTGTTTTTT
CASRLTPGGRDEKLFF
>.|.|TRBV5-1|TRBJ2-1
TGCGCCAGGAACGGTGAGGGCAATGAGCAGTTCTTC
CARNGEGNEQFF
>few|TRBD1|TRBV4-2|TRBJ1-5
TGTGCCAGCAGCCAGGTCCGGGACAGGGGAAGCAATCAGCCCCAGCATTTT
CASSQVRDRGSNQPQHF
>.|.|TRBV7-9|TRBJ2-7
TGTGCCAGCAGTAGCGGCTCGCCCGGGTCCTACGAGCAGTACTTC
CASSSGSPGSYEQYF
>.|.|TRBV27|TRBJ1-1
TGTGCCAGCAGTTCCCCCCGGGGAGCAGGCCCGATGAACACTGAAGCTTTCTTT
CASSSPRGAGPMNTEAFF
>.|.|TRBV7-9|TRBJ2-5
TGTGCCAGCAGCTTATTGAGCGGTCAGGAGGAGACCCAGTACTTC
CASSLLSGQEETQYF
>once|.|TRBV7-8|TRBJ1-2
TGTGCCAGCAGCTTAGCCCCACAGGGAGCTAACTATGGCTACACCTTC
CASSLAPQGANYGYTF
>.|TRBD1|TRBV29-1|TRBJ1-2
TGCAGCGTTGAATTTGGACAGGCCAGCTACACCTTC
CSVEFGQASYTF
>.|.|TRBV19|TRBJ2-1
TGTGCCAGTAGTTCCGAGAGGCCCCTCTCACATGAGCAGTTCTTC
CASSSERPLSHEQFF
>.|.|TRBV18|TRBJ1-5
TGTGCCAGCTCACCTGTGGACAGTAGCAATCAGCCCCAGCATTTT
CASSPVDSSNQPQHF
>.|.|TRBV7-3|TRBJ1-1
TGTGCCAGCAGCTTATCCATGAACACTGAAGCTTTCTTT
CASSLSMNTEAFF
>once|TRBD2|TRBV3-1/TRBV3-2|TRBJ2-1
TGTGCCACTCAATTGGAGGGCGGGAGTAAGTTCTTC
CATQLEGGSKFF
>.|TRBD1|TRBV10-2|TRBJ1-1
TGCGCCAGCAGTGAAGGAGGGGGCGCCGGCACTGAAGCTTTCTTT
CASSEGGGAGTEAFF
>.|.|TRBV6-5|TRBJ2-1
TGTGCCAGCAGTAGCGGGCAGCTATCCTACAATGAGCAGTTCTTC
CASSSGQLSYNEQFF
>.|TRBD2|TRBV11-3|TRBJ2-1
TGTGCCAGCAGCTTAGGAGGCGGGAGGGCCGCCAATGAGCAGTTCTTC
CASSLGGGRAANEQFF
>.|.|TRBV9|TRBJ1-2
TGTGCCAGCAGCGTAGCGAGGGTAGGCTATGGCTACACCTTC
CASSVARVGYGYTF
>.|.|TRBV4-1|TRBJ2-7
TGCGCCAGCAGCCAATATATTACAGGGAAGCAATACGAGCAGTACTTC
CASSQYITGKQYEQYF
>.|TRBD1|TRBV9|TRBJ1-2
TGTGCCAGCAGCCCATCCGGGACAGCAGCTAACTATGGCTACACCTTC
CASSPSGTAANYGYTF
>.|TRBD2|TRBV5-4|TRBJ2-5
TGTGCCAGCAGCTTGGTAGCGGGAGAGACCCAGTACTTC
CASSLVAGETQYF
>.|TRBD2|TRBV2|TRBJ2-5
TGTGCCAGCAGTGAGGAGGGGGTAGCGGGACCTCCCACCATTTTCCGAACCCAGTACTTC
CASSEEGVAGPPTIFRTQYF
>.|TRBD1|TRBV7-9|TRBJ1-2
TGTGCCAGCAGCCAACCGGGACAGGTTAGAGGCTACACCTTC
CASSQPGQVRGYTF
>.|TRBD1|TRBV23-1|TRBJ1-3
TGCGCCAGCAGTCCCGACAGGGGCCGGAACACCATATATTTT
CASSPDRGRNTIYF
>.|TRBD1|TRBV7-8|TRBJ2-7
TGTGCCAGCAGCCTAGAATGGGGGGACAGGGGGTCCGACGAGCAGTACTTC
CASSLEWGDRGSDEQYF
>once|.|TRBV2|TRBJ1-6
TGTGCCAGCAGTGAAAGAGGTTTTTCACCCCTCCACTTT
CASSERGFSPLHF
>.|.|TRBV12-3/TRBV12-4|TRBJ2-1
TGTGCCAGCAGCCGCGGGGAGAACAATGAGCAGTTCTTC
CASSRGENNEQFF
>few|TRBD1|TRBV11-3|TRBJ1-1
TGTGCCAGCAGCTTAGGGACAGGGATCGGTGACACTGAAGCTTTCTTT
CASSLGTGIGDTEAFF
>.|TRBD2|TRBV19|TRBJ2-2
TGTGCCAGTAGTAACGTGGCGGGAGGGGAAACCGGGGAGCTGTTTTTT
CASSNVAGGETGELFF
>.|TRBD2|TRBV30|TRBJ2-1
TGTGCCTGGAGCGCCCACGGCGGGAGCTCCTACAATGAGCAGTTCTTC
CAWSAHGGSSYNEQFF
>few|TRBD2|TRBV6-5|TRBJ2-5
TGTGCCAGCAGTTACGCGACTAGCGGGAAAGAGACCCAGTACTTC
CASSYATSGKETQYF
>.|.|TRBV18|TRBJ1-6
TGTGCCAGCTCACCGGCAGGATCCAATTCACCCCTCCACTTT
CASSPAGSNSPLHF
>.|.|TRBV29-1|TRBJ2-1
TGCAGTGTTGCCGGGAATGAGCAGTTCTTC
CSVAGNEQFF
>.|TRBD1|TRBV27|TRBJ1-6
TGTGCCAGCAGCGACTGGGACAGCTCTATAATTTCACCCCTCCACTTT
CASSDWDSSIISPLHF
>.|.|TRBV7-8|TRBJ1-5
TGTGCCAGCAGCTTATTAATTGGTACTCGTCAGCCCCAGCATTTT
CASSLLIGTRQPQHF
>.|.|TRBV19|TRBJ1-2
TGTGCCAGTAGTGAGTTCGGGGGTGGCTACACCTTC
CASSEFGGGYTF
>.|TRBD1|TRBV29-1|TRBJ1-2
TGCAGCGGCGGACAGGGTGGAAATGGCTACACCTTC
CSGGQGGNGYTF
>.|.|TRBV6-1|TRBJ1-2
TGTGCCAGCAGTGAACGGGACTATGGCTACACCTTC
CASSERDYGYTF
>.|TRBD1|TRBV5-1|TRBJ2-1
TGCGCCAGCAGCCCCCTCGGGACAGTCAATGAGCAGTTCTTC
CASSPLGTVNEQFF
>once|TRBD2|TRBV7-8|TRBJ2-7
TGTGCCAGCAGCTTTGGACTAGCGGCCTCCTACGAGCAGTACTTC
CASSFGLAASYEQYF
>.|TRBD2|TRBV18|TRBJ2-1
TGTGCCAGCTCACCACCTCGGGGGACTAGCGGGAGGGCCCCGTCCTACAATGAGCAGTTCTTC
CASSPPRGTSGRAPSYNEQFF
>.|.|TRBV3-1/TRBV3-2|TRBJ1-1
TGTGCCAGCAGCTTCACCCAGGGTGGGTTGGACACTGAAGCTTTCTTT
CASSFTQGGLDTEAFF
>.|TRBD2|TRBV19|TRBJ2-3
TGTGCCAGTAGTATAGGGAGACTAGCAGCTGATACGCAGTATTTT
CASSIGRLAADTQYF